This is a list of T cell receptor beta chains from one sample in a study of T cells in Graves' hyperthyroidism and ophthalmopathy. One entry per CDR3 protein results from TCRdb running MiXCR on the multiplex PCR reads. The sample consists of about 640,000 distinct CDR3 sequences, more than 20% of them appearing once. The material sequenced was blood. These receptors all stem from a man aged 30 to 45 with Graves' ophthalmopathy. CDR3s include the opening cysteine and the closing phenylalanine or tryptophan. Each record gives: D gene, clone size, V gene, J gene, CDR3 DNA, CDR3 protein. The D gene is left open where the match is weak. Not every row has a clone size; where given, it reads once, few, many or a size class.

>.|many|TRBV29-1|TRBJ1-2
TGCAGCGTTGAAGAGCTAGCCGCAGGCGGGAGCTCGGGCTACACCTTC
CSVEELAAGGSSGYTF
>.|many|TRBV20-1|TRBJ2-1
TGCAGTGCTAGAGTTCCCCCTCTCAATGAGCAGTTCTTC
CSARVPPLNEQFF
>TRBD1|few|TRBV5-5|TRBJ2-7
TGTGCCAGCAGCATTACAGGGGTCCACGAGCAGTACTTC
CASSITGVHEQYF
>TRBD1|.|TRBV7-9|TRBJ1-4
TGTGCCAGCAGCGCGGACAGGGCCAGGGAAAAACTGTTTTTT
CASSADRAREKLFF
>TRBD1|many|TRBV7-8|TRBJ1-1
TGTGCCAGCAGCCCTCGGACAGGGAGAGGTACTGAAGCTTTCTTT
CASSPRTGRGTEAFF
>TRBD1|.|TRBV30|TRBJ2-7
TGTGCCGGAACAGGGGGCGCTAAGGTCGACGAGCAGTACTTC
CAGTGGAKVDEQYF
>TRBD2|.|TRBV28|TRBJ2-5
TGTGCCAGCACTAGCGGGAGTAGTGGAAAGACCCAGTACTTC
CASTSGSSGKTQYF
>.|.|TRBV12-3/TRBV12-4|TRBJ1-2
TGTGCCAGCAGTTTCCGCCAGCCATCTAACTATGGCTACACCTTC
CASSFRQPSNYGYTF
>TRBD2|many|TRBV6-2/TRBV6-3|TRBJ2-3
TGTGCCAGCAGTAACGGGACTAGCGGGAGTTCCGCAGATACGCAGTATTTT
CASSNGTSGSSADTQYF
>.|.|TRBV6-5|TRBJ2-1
TGTGCCAGCAGTTCCTCAGGGGTCGGGAGTACGAGGGCTGAGCAGTTCTTC
CASSSSGVGSTRAEQFF
>.|.|TRBV5-1|TRBJ1-1
TGCGCCAGCAGCTTAAGCGACGGGGGCACTGAAGCTTTCTTT
CASSLSDGGTEAFF
>.|.|TRBV7-6|TRBJ2-1
TGTGCCAGCAGCTTAGTATCGTTGGAGGACGGATTTACCTACAATGAGCAGTTCTTC
CASSLVSLEDGFTYNEQFF
>.|few|TRBV20-1|TRBJ1-1
TGCAGTGCCCTAGTCACCGGGTTTTCCACTGAAGCTTTCTTT
CSALVTGFSTEAFF
>.|few|TRBV3-1|TRBJ2-2
TGTGCCAGCAGCCTAACAGGGATCCGGGAGCTGTTTTTT
CASSLTGIRELFF
>.|.|TRBV7-2|TRBJ1-6
TGTGCCAGCAGCTTAGTTGCCCAACCCATTTCACCCCTCCACTTT
CASSLVAQPISPLHF
>.|few|TRBV16|TRBJ1-1
TGTGCCAGCAGCCCTAGAGGCGGGGGTTGGACTGAAGCTTTCTTT
CASSPRGGGWTEAFF
>.|few|TRBV6-2/TRBV6-3|TRBJ2-4
TGTGCCAGCAGTTACTCTAGGTCCTACGCAGGGAACGGGAACATTCAGTACTTC
CASSYSRSYAGNGNIQYF
>.|many|TRBV5-1|TRBJ1-2
TGCGCCAGCAGCCCCGGGGGGCTACGGGACTATGGCTACACCTTC
CASSPGGLRDYGYTF
>.|few|TRBV28|TRBJ1-6
TGTGCCATCCTGGGGCGGAATAATTCACCCCTCCACTTT
CAILGRNNSPLHF